This T cell receptor (beta chain) originates from a study of Graves' ophthalmopathy and Graves' hyperthyroidism. As for the study in general: Peripheral blood collection took place at initial diagnosis, before any treatment.

Eligible hyperthyroidism cases comprised new diagnoses of under 2 months' duration in individuals aged 18 to 65. The PBMC fraction was derived from 9 to 10 ml of fresh peripheral blood. Study-wide results and caveats: The model reached roughly 71% sensitivity and about 72% specificity for predicting ophthalmopathy progression.

Amplification targeted the TCR beta CDR3 regions, with RNA transcripts as the source material. HTBI primers served in a first-round RT-PCR, which a second-round multiplex PCR followed. TCRdb processed the multiplex PCR reads anew with MiXCR; each CDR3 protein has one entry. The sample consists of hundreds of thousands of distinct CDR3 sequences, over 15% of them appearing once. The table lists this clonotype with many counts. What it binds is unknown. Sequencing was performed on peripheral blood. The sequence came from a young woman with stable Graves' hyperthyroidism.

The CDR3 spells CASSIGGAGNQPQHF. CDR3 in DNA: TGTGCCAGTAGTATAGGTGGTGCGGGCAATCAGCCCCAGCATTTT. The chain uses TRBV19 and TRBJ1-5; D is unclear. Deletions cut 1 base from V and 2 bases from J, with 9 bases between. Germline-derived CDR1 and CDR2 are LNHDA and SQIVND (reference sequence). This CDR3 region has 15 residues.